These 18 T cell receptor beta chains share one sample of origin, sequenced in a study of Ad26.COV2.S vaccination and SARS-CoV-2 variants (TCRdb year 2021). Libraries were made using the immunoSEQ multiplex PCR assay. The table was pulled from immuneACCESS by TCRdb, which kept in-frame rearrangements only. Such tables lose some clones; where checked, under half of the loss comes from unresolved V genes, and the rest has no known cause. Counted in this sample were around 94,000 clones; about 78% of them appeared once. The top ten clones comprise 15% to 20% of the sample. In the paper's terms, the time point label means: individuals recovered from natural SARS-CoV-2 infection. The sample was peripheral blood, taken after recovery from COVID-19. The origin of the receptors is a human donor who had recovered from COVID-19.

The V call is TRBV27, the J call TRBJ1-2, with D perhaps TRBD1 (5 bases). Deletions cut 3 bases from V and 7 bases from J, with 12 bases between. Germline CDR1 reads MNHEY; CDR2 reads SMNVEV (reference sequence). The length of the CDR3 is 13 residues. The chain's CDR3 is CASSLVGVTGYTF. DNA of the CDR3: TGTGCCAGCAGTTTGGTGGGGGTGACTGGCTACACCTTC.

V and J are TRBV5-4 and TRBJ1-4, with 7 bases fitting TRBD1. Per germline, CDR1 SGHNT and CDR2 YYREEE (reference sequence). Losses at the gene ends were 4 bases for V and 5 bases for J; bases not matched to a gene: 8. CDR3 length: 15 amino acids. The CDR3 sequence is CASSDRRDSNEKLFF. As DNA, the CDR3 is TGTGCCAGCAGCGACCGCAGGGACAGCAATGAAAAACTGTTTTTT.

This clone was observed a few times. The chain uses TRBV4-2 and TRBJ1-3; D gene ambiguous. Deletions cut 0 bases from V and 8 bases from J, with 8 bases between. The CDR3 runs to 13 residues. CDR1 is LGHNA, CDR2 YNFKEQ, per germline. In DNA, the CDR3 is TGTGCCAGCAGCCAAGATCGTAGAGACACCATATATTTT. Its translation: CASSQDRRDTIYF.

V usage is TRBV11-2 and J usage is TRBJ2-1, with D maybe TRBD2 (5 bases). V was clipped by 7 bases and J by 0 bases, with 13 bases between them. The CDR3 is 15 residues long. Germline lookup yields CDR1 SGHAT and CDR2 FQNNGV. CDR3 coding DNA: TGTGCCAGCACCTGGACTTTTAGCTCCTACAATGAGCAGTTCTTC. Translated, it gives CASTWTFSSYNEQFF.

The chain uses TRBV5-4 and TRBJ1-2; 7 nucleotides match TRBD1. The CDR3 is 15 amino acids. J lost 9 bases, V lost 4 bases, and 15 bases had no gene match. Germline V CDR1 and CDR2: SGHNT, YYREEE (reference sequence). CDR3 sequence reads: CASSPGTETGLRYTF. The DNA for the CDR3 is TGTGCCAGCAGCCCGGGTACCGAGACAGGGCTACGCTACACCTTC.

This clone was observed a single time. The chain links TRBV20-1 to TRBJ2-5; D is unresolved. The length of the CDR3 is 11 residues. Per germline, CDR1 DFQATT and CDR2 SNEGSKA (reference sequence). Trimming stripped 6 bases from V and 5 bases from J, with 10 bases between. The CDR3 loop is CSAIYWETQYF. Here the CDR3 DNA reads TGCAGTGCCATATATTGGGAGACCCAGTACTTC.

The V and J genes are TRBV30 and TRBJ1-3, with 9 bases that match TRBD1. J was trimmed by 3 bases and V by 8 bases; bases with no gene match: 5. This CDR3 region has 13 residues. Germline lookup yields CDR1 GTSNPN and CDR2 SVGIG (reference sequence). The CDR3 reads CAHTGGVGNTIYF. The DNA of the CDR3 is TGTGCCCACACAGGGGGCGTTGGAAACACCATATATTTT.

The chain employs TRBV19 and TRBJ2-4; 11 bases agree with TRBD1. Germline loops: CDR1 LNHDA, CDR2 SQIVND (reference sequence). This CDR3 spans 13 amino acids. V lost 9 bases and J lost 9; bases outside the gene matches: 7. CDR3 sequence reads: CASTTGTGGIQYF. In nucleotides, the CDR3 is TGTGCCAGCACCACCGGGACAGGGGGCATTCAGTACTTC.

V gene TRBV6-6 combines with J gene TRBJ2-4, with TRBD1 identical over 7 bases. J gave up 0 bases and V 4 bases, and 3 bases lay outside the gene matches. CDR3 length: 15 amino acids. Germline assignment: CDR1 MNHNY and CDR2 SVGAGI (reference sequence). CDR3 protein: CASSSGTVAKNIQYF. The CDR3 DNA reads TGTGCCAGCAGTTCAGGGACAGTAGCCAAAAACATTCAGTACTTC.

This clone was counted once. This chain joins TRBV27 and TRBJ1-4; TRBD1 aligns across 8 bases. The CDR3 contains 14 residues. Trimming at V came to 9 bases and at J to 7 bases, leaving 10 bases not matched to a gene. Germline assignment: CDR1 MNHEY and CDR2 SMNVEV (reference sequence). The CDR3 bases are TGTGCCAGTGCCGGACAGGGACTGAGTGAAAAACTGTTTTTT. Protein sequence: CASAGQGLSEKLFF. The complete variable domain, with remaining parts taken from reference TRBV27 and TRBJ1-4, reads EAQVTQNPRYLITVTGKKLTVTCSQNMNHEYMSWYRQDPGLGLRQIYYSMNVEVTDKGDVPEGYKVSRKEKRNFPLILESPSPNQTSLYFCASAGQGLSEKLFFGSGTQLSVL.

This clone appeared once. The V and J genes are TRBV7-9 and TRBJ2-7; D might be TRBD1 or TRBD2, each matching 5 bases. CDR3 length: 12 residues. Trimming left V 11 bases short and J 3 bases short, with 14 bases between. Germline CDR1 is SEHNR and CDR2 is FQNEAQ (reference sequence). For the CDR3, the DNA is TGTGCCCTTAAAGGGGACGGCTACGAGCAGTACTTC. This codes for CALKGDGYEQYF.

This clone was recorded a few times. The chain employs TRBV30 and TRBJ1-6, with no clear D. The CDR3 extends over 11 amino acids. V lost 4 bases and J lost 5, with 3 bases in between. CDR1 GTSNPN and CDR2 SVGIG come from the germline V gene (reference sequence). The CDR3 bases are TGTGCCTGGACTGATAATTCACCCCTCCACTTT. Its protein product is CAWTDNSPLHF. The full variable domain, its missing parts supplied by reference TRBV30 and TRBJ1-6, is SQTIHQWPATLVQPVGSPLSLECTVEGTSNPNLYWYRQAAGRGLQLLFYSVGIGQISSEVPQNLSASRPQDRQFILSSKKLLLSDSGFYLCAWTDNSPLHFGNGTRLTVT.

J is TRBJ2-1 and V is TRBV2, with 11 bases identical to TRBD2. The CDR3 sequence is 14 residues long. Germline values: CDR1 SNHLY, CDR2 FYNNEI. J gave up 5 bases and V 6 bases, and 3 bases lay outside the gene matches. The CDR3 sequence: CASRIAGGNNEQFF. The CDR3 coding sequence is TGTGCCAGCAGAATAGCGGGGGGGAACAATGAGCAGTTCTTC.

This rearrangement joins TRBV23-1 to TRBJ2-7; D gene ambiguous. TRBV23-1 is identified as an open reading frame with a role that is uncertain. The CDR3 runs to 15 residues. V was shortened by 0 bases and J by 1 base, with 10 bases between the two germline ends. The CDR3 nucleotides are TGCGCCAGCAGTCAATCTGGTGGGCTATCCTACGAGCAGTACTTC. This codes for CASSQSGGLSYEQYF.

The J gene is TRBJ2-1, the V gene TRBV19; TRBD2 aligns across 10 bases. V shed 6 bases and J 6 bases; nucleotides not matched to a gene: 11. Germline V gene lookup returns CDR1 LNHDA and CDR2 SQIVND (reference sequence). The CDR3 spans 16 residues. CDR3 DNA sequence: TGTGCCAGTAGACCCACCGGGACTAGCGCAAGCAATGAGCAGTTCTTC. Translation gives CASRPTGTSASNEQFF.

This sequence joins TRBV7-3 and TRBJ2-2; weak D call: TRBD2 (6 bases). The CDR3 runs to 17 residues. Germline V gene sequence: CDR1 SGHTA, CDR2 FQGTGA. V was shortened by 5 bases and J by 6 bases, with 22 bases between the two germline ends. The CDR3 spells CASSPGGGSFFPGELFF. The CDR3 DNA reads TGTGCCAGCAGCCCTGGTGGGGGGTCTTTTTTCCCCGGGGAGCTGTTTTTT.

In this sample, this clone turned up once. CDR3 region: CASSEAQGIRDGYTF. CDR3 bases: TGTGCCAGCAGTGAAGCGCAGGGAATCCGTGATGGCTACACCTTC. The rearrangement joins TRBV6-1 to TRBJ1-2, with D perhaps TRBD1 (5 bases). The CDR3 totals 15 residues. Trimming left V 0 bases short and J 6 bases short, with 14 bases between. Looked up from germline, CDR1 is MNHNS and CDR2 is SASEGT.

A single count supports this clone. The chain recombines TRBV2 with TRBJ2-5; TRBD1 might be the D (5 bases). The CDR3 contains 15 residues. Germline V lookup: CDR1 SNHLY, CDR2 FYNNEI. Trimming took 2 bases from V and 5 from J, leaving 15 bases between them. As DNA, the CDR3 is TGTGCCAGCAGTGAAAATTTAGTTAGGGGCGAGACCCAGTACTTC. Its translation: CASSENLVRGETQYF.